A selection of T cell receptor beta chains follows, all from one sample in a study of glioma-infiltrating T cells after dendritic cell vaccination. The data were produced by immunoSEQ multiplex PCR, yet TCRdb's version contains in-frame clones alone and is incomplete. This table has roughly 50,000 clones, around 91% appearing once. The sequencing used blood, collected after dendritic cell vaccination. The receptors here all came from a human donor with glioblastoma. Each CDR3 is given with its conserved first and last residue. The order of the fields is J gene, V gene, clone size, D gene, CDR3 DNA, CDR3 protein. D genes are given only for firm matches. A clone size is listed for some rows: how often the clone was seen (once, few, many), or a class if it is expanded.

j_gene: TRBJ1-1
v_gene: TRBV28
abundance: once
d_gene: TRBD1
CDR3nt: TGTGCCAGCAGTTTGGGGACAGGGGGCTTCGGAGCTTTCTTT
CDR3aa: CASSLGTGGFGAFF

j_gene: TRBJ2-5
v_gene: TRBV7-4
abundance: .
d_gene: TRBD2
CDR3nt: TGTGCCAGCAGCTTGCCTAGCGGGAGGGATGAAGAGACCCAGTACTTC
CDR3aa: CASSLPSGRDEETQYF

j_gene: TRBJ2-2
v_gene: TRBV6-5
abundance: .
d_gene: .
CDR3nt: TGTGCCAGTAGGGGGACGAACACCGGGGAGCTGTTTTTT
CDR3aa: CASRGTNTGELFF

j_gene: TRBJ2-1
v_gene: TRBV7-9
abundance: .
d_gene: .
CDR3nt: TGTGCCAGCAGATCGACCGGGGACTTGTTAGGGTACAATGAGCAGTTCTTC
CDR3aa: CASRSTGDLLGYNEQFF

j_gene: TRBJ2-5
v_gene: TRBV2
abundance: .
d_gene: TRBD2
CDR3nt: TGTGCCAGCAGGCCGACTAGCGGGAGGGAAAAAGAGACCCAGTACTTC
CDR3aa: CASRPTSGREKETQYF

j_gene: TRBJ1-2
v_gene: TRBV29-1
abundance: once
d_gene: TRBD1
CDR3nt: TGCAGCGTTATCGGGACAGGGGGCTATGGAATGAATGGCTACACCTTC
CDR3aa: CSVIGTGGYGMNGYTF

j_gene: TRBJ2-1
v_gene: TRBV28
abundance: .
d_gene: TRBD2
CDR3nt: TGTGCCAGCAGGACTAGCGGCAGGAGCTCCTACAATGAGCAGTTCTTC
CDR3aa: CASRTSGRSSYNEQFF

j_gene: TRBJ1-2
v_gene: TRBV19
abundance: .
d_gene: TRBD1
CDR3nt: TGTGCCAGTAAAACCGGACAGGCCTCATCGGGGATCTATGGCTACACCTTC
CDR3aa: CASKTGQASSGIYGYTF

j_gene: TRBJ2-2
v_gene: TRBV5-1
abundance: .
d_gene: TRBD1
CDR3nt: TGCGCCAGCAGCTTGGGAGTGAGGGACAGGGGGACCGGGGAGCTGTTTTTT
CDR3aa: CASSLGVRDRGTGELFF

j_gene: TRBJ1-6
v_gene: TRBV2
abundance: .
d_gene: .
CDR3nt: TGTGCCAGCAGAGGCACGATAGGGCCGAGGGTAAATTCACCCCTCCACTTT
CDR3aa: CASRGTIGPRVNSPLHF

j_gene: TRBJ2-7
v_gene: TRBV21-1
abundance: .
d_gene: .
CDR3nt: TGTGCCAGCAGCAAAGGAGACAGGGGGCCAACCTACGAGCAGTACTTC
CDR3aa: CASSKGDRGPTYEQYF

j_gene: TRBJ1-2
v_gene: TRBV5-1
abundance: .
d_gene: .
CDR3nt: TGCGCCAGCAGCTTGGTGGACGCTGGGGGCGGCTACACCTTC
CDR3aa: CASSLVDAGGGYTF

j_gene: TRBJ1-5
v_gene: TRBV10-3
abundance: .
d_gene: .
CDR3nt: TGTGCCATCAGTGGGACAGCTAGCAATCAGCCCCAGCATTTT
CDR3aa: CAISGTASNQPQHF

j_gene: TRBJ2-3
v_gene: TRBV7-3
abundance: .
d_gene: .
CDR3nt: TGTGCCAGCAGCTTAAGGGGCCTGATGGGGGACTCCCGCACAGATACGCAGTATTTT
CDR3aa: CASSLRGLMGDSRTDTQYF

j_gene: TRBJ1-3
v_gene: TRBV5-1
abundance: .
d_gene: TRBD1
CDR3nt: TGCGCCAGCAGCTTGGAGCCCGGGACAGGGGGTGGAAACACCATATATTTT
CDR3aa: CASSLEPGTGGGNTIYF

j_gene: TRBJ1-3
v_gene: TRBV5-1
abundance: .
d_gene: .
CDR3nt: TGCGCCAGCAGCTTGGGGACTCTCCTCAGCTCTGGAAACACCATATATTTT
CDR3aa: CASSLGTLLSSGNTIYF

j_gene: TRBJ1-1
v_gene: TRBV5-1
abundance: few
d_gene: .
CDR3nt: TGCGCCAGCAGCTTGTCCGGTTTACTGAACACTGAAGCTTTCTTT
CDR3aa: CASSLSGLLNTEAFF

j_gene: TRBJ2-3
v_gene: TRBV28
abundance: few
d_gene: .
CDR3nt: TGTGCCAGCACCAGACAGAGCACAGATACGCAGTATTTT
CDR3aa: CASTRQSTDTQYF

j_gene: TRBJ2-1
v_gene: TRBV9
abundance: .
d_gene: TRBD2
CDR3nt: TGTGCCAGCAGCGGCACTAGCGGGAGGGCCAATGAGCAGTTCTTC
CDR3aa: CASSGTSGRANEQFF

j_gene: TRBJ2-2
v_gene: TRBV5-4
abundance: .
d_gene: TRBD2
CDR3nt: TGTGCCAGCAGCCCCCGGACTAGCGGAAACACCGGGGAGCTGTTTTTT
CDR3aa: CASSPRTSGNTGELFF

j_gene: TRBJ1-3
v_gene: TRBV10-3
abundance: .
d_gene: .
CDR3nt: TGTGCCATCAGAGGCCAAGGCGGTGCTGCTGGAAACACCATATATTTT
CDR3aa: CAIRGQGGAAGNTIYF

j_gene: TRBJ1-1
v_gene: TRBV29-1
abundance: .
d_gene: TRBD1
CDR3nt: TGCAGCGCCGACAGGGGGACTGAAGCTTTCTTT
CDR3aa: CSADRGTEAFF

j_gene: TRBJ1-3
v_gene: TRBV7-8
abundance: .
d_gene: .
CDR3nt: TGTGCCAGCAGCCCGCGGACAGACGGAAACACCATATATTTT
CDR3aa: CASSPRTDGNTIYF

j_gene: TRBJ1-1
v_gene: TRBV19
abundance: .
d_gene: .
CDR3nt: TGTGCCAGTAGTCTCCGGTATAACACTGAAGCTTTCTTT
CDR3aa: CASSLRYNTEAFF

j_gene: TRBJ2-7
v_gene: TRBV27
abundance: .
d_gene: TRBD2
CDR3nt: TGTGCCAGCAGTTCACTGGGACTAGCGGGGGAGCAGTACTTC
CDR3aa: CASSSLGLAGEQYF

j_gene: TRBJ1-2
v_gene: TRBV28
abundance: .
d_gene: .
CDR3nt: TGTGCCACTAGCCTTGGTGGCTACACCTTC
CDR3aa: CATSLGGYTF

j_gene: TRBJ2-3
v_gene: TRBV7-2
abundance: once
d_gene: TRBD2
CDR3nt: TGTGCCAGCAGCTTAGTAAGCGGGAGATCTGCAGATACGCAGTATTTT
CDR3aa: CASSLVSGRSADTQYF

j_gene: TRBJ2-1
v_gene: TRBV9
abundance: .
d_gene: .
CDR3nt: TGTGCCAGCAGCGTATCCGGTCCCCTAGCACGGCAGTTCTTC
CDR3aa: CASSVSGPLARQFF

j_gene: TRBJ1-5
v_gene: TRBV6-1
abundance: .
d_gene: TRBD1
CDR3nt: TGTGCCAGCAGTAACAGGGGGCAGCAGCCCCAGCATTTT
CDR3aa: CASSNRGQQPQHF

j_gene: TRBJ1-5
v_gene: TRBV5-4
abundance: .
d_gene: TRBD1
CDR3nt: TGTGCCAGCAGCTTAGACAGGGGGAGCAATCAGCCCCAGCATTTT
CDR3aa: CASSLDRGSNQPQHF

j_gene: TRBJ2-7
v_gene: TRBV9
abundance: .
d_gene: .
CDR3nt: TGTGCCAGCAGCGTCGGGAGTGGGGCTTCCTACGAGCAGTACTTC
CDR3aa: CASSVGSGASYEQYF

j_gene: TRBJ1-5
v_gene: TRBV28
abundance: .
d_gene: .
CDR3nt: TGTGCCAGCAGTTCCCCCCCGGAGGGCAATCAGCCCCAGCATTTT
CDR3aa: CASSSPPEGNQPQHF

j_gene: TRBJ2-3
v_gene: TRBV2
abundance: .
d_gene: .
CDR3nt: TGTGCCAGCAGCGTTCGACAGAACACAGATACGCAGTATTTT
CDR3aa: CASSVRQNTDTQYF

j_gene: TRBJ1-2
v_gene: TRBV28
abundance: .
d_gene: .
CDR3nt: TGTGCCAGCAGTTCTGAGAGAAACGGGATCTATGGCTACACCTTC
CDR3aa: CASSSERNGIYGYTF

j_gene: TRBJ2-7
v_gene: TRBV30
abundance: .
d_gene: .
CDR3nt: TGTGCCTGGAGTTGGGGCCTAGGGGACGAGCAGTACTTC
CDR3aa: CAWSWGLGDEQYF

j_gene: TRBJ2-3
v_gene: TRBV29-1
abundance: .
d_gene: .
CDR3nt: TGCAGCGTCCGGGGTTCACAGACTCGCACAGATACGCAGTATTTT
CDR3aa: CSVRGSQTRTDTQYF

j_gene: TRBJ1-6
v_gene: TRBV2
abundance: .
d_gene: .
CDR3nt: TGTGCCAGCAGCCAATCGGGACAAGATAATTCACCCCTCCACTTT
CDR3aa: CASSQSGQDNSPLHF

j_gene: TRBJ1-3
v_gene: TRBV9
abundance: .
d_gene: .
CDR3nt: TGTGCCAGCAGCGAGGAGGCTGGAAACACCATATATTTT
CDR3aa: CASSEEAGNTIYF

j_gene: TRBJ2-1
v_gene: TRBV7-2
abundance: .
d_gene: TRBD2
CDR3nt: TGTGCCAGCAGCTTCGACCTAGCGGGATTCGATGAGCAGTTCTTC
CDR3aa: CASSFDLAGFDEQFF

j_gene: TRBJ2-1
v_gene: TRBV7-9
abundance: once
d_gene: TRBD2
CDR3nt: TGTGCCAGCAGCTCCGGGACTAGCGGGACTTGGTTAATAAATGAGCAGTTCTTC
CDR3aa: CASSSGTSGTWLINEQFF

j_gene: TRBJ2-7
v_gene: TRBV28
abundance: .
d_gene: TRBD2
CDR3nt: TGTGCCACCGCCCCCCCTGCTAGCGGAAGATACGAGCAGTACTTC
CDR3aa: CATAPPASGRYEQYF

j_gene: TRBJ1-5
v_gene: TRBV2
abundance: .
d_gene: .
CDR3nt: TGTGCCAGCGCCTCATTGGCCCCAACAGGGAATCAGCCCCAGCATTTT
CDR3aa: CASASLAPTGNQPQHF

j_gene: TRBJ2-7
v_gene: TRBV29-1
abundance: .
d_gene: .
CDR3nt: TGCAGCGTTGTGGTGAGGGCCTCCTACGAGCAGTACTTC
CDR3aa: CSVVVRASYEQYF

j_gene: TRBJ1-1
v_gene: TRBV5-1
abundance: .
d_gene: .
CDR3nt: TGCGCCAGCAGCGTGGACATCACCACTGAAGCTTTCTTT
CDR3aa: CASSVDITTEAFF

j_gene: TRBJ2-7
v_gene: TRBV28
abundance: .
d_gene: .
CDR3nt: TGTGCCAGCAGACTAACAGGGAACCCCTACGAGCAGTACTTC
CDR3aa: CASRLTGNPYEQYF

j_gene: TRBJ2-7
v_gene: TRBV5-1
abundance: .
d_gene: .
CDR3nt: TGCGCCAGCAGTTCCTACACCCAGGGTTCCTACGAGCAGTACTTC
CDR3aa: CASSSYTQGSYEQYF

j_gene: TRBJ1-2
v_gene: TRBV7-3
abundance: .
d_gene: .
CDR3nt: TGTGCCAGCAGCTTATGGCCAGGGGCTAACTATGGCTACACCTTC
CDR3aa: CASSLWPGANYGYTF

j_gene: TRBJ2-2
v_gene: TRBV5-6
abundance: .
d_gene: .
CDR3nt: TGTGCCAGCAGCGGGGAGATAGGCACCGGGGAGCTGTTTTTT
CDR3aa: CASSGEIGTGELFF

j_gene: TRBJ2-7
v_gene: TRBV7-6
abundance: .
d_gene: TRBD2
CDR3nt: TGTGCCAGCAGCTTACGGGCGGGACTAGCGATCGACGAGCAGTACTTC
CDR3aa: CASSLRAGLAIDEQYF